This paragraph reports one T cell receptor (beta chain). The data were obtained in a study of cytomegalovirus exposure and HLA in healthy donors. The PCR used 60 Vbeta and 13 Jbeta primers. Assay used: immunoSEQ multiplex PCR; TCRdb lists only in-frame clones, some missing. This table has about 200,000 clones, around 80% appearing once. Germline CDR1 SGDLS, CDR2 YYNGEE. Unmatched junction bases numbered 7, after V lost 4 bases and J lost 6 bases. This CDR3 comprises 15 residues. The chain has TRBV9 and TRBJ2-4, with TRBD2 matching 10 bases. The source is a man aged 40-50 years in good health and CMV-seropositive. The source material was PBMCs. The CDR3 sequence: CASSKSGREANIQYF. The CDR3 nucleotides read TGTGCCAGCAGCAAGAGCGGGAGGGAGGCAAACATTCAGTACTTC.